This TCR beta chain stems from a study of T cell repertoires in cytomegalovirus infection. This clonotype has a count of ten or more. What it recognizes is unknown. J gave up 3 bases and V 3 bases, and 0 bases lay outside the gene matches. The CDR3 is 15 amino acids. Germline V lookup: CDR1 SGHAT, CDR2 FQDESV (reference sequence). TCRdb ran MiXCR on the reads and lists one entry per CDR3 protein. The table lists approximately 700,000 distinct CDR3 sequences, 35% of them singletons. Whole-study findings and limits: Dominating the ex vivo response were TCR beta clonotypes that were CMV-specific and HLA-C-restricted. Summed public TCR beta family frequency identified CMV carriers bearing the relevant HLA.

This receptor was identified in a human donor in good health (CMV status not recorded). Some clones in this sample may be carry-over from other donors' samples. The sequenced sample consisted of PBMCs. V gene TRBV11-1 combines with J gene TRBJ2-2; 11 bases are shared with TRBD1. The CDR3 reads CASSLGQGDTGELFF. DNA of the CDR3: TGTGCCAGCAGCTTGGGACAGGGGGACACCGGGGAGCTGTTTTTT.